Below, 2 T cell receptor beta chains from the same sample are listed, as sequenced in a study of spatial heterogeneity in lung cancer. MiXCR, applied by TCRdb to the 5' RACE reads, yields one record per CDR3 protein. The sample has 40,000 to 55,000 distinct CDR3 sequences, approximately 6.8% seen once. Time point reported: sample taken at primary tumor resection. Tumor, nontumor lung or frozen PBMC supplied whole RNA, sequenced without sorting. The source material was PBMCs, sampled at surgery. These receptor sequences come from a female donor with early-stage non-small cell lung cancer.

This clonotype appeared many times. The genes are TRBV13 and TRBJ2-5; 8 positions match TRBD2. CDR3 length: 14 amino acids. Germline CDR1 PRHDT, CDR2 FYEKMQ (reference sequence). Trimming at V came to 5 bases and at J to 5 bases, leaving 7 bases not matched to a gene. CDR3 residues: CASSQMRLAETQYF. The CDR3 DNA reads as TGTGCCAGCAGCCAAATGAGACTAGCGGAGACCCAGTACTTC.

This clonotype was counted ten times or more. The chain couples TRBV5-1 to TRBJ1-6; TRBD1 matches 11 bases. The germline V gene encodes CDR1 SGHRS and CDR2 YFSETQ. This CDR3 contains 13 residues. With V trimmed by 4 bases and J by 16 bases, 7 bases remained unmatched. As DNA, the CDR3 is TGCGCCAGCAGCCGGGACAGGGGGGAGCCGCTCCACTTT. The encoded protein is CASSRDRGEPLHF. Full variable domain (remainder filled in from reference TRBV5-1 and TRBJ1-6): KAGVTQTPRYLIKTRGQQVTLSCSPISGHRSVSWYQQTPGQGLQFLFEYFSETQRNKGNFPGRFSGRQFSNSRSEMNVSTLELGDSALYLCASSRDRGEPLHFGNGTRLTVT.